Below are 25 T cell receptor beta chains sequenced from a single sample in a study of blood T cell repertoires in COVID-19. Data came from immunoSEQ multiplex PCR; TCRdb stores just in-frame clones and leaves some out. Here the sample spans 45,000 to 55,000 clones, around 84% being singletons. The specimen sequenced was peripheral blood. The receptors were sampled from an older man with active COVID-19.

The chain carries TRBV5-5 and TRBJ1-3; D gene unclear. Germline V gene sequence: CDR1 SGHKS, CDR2 YYEKEE (reference sequence). Trimming cost V 0 bases and J 2 bases, with 9 bases left between them. The CDR3 is 15 amino acids. DNA of the CDR3: TGTGCCAGCAGCTTGGACGGGAGAGCTGGAAACACCATATATTTT. The encoded protein is CASSLDGRAGNTIYF.

This chain joins TRBV18 and TRBJ1-4; 7 bases line up with TRBD1. The CDR3 length is 13 residues. Trimming at V came to 3 bases and at J to 8 bases, leaving 3 bases not matched to a gene. Germline V gene data show CDR1 as KGHSH and CDR2 as LQKENI. CDR3 sequence: CASSPGTVEKLFF. Written as DNA, the CDR3 is TGTGCCAGCTCACCTGGGACAGTCGAAAAACTGTTTTTT.

The V and J genes are TRBV19 and TRBJ2-1, with 9 positions matching TRBD2. Looked up from germline, CDR1 is LNHDA and CDR2 is SQIVND (reference sequence). The V and J ends lost 6 bases and 3 bases, in that order; junction bases with no gene match: 6. CDR3 length equals 15 residues. This chain's CDR3 is CASRVGGGGYNEQFF. CDR3 DNA sequence: TGTGCCAGTAGAGTTGGCGGGGGGGGCTACAATGAGCAGTTCTTC.

This chain connects TRBV3-1 (or the pseudogene TRBV3-2) to TRBJ2-1, with D maybe TRBD2 (7 bases). The V and J ends lost 7 bases and 2 bases respectively, with 18 bases between them. The CDR3 is 16 residues long. Germline loops: CDR1 LGHDT, CDR2 YNNKEL (reference sequence). Written as DNA, the CDR3 is TGTGCCAGCACCACAAGGGCCGGGGGGCCCTACAATGAGCAGTTCTTC. Amino acid sequence: CASTTRAGGPYNEQFF.

The chain carries TRBV6-4 and TRBJ1-1, with 9 nucleotides matching TRBD1. Trimming took 5 bases from V and 5 from J; bases not matched to a gene: 3. In germline, CDR1 is MRHNA, CDR2 SNTAGT. The CDR3 totals 13 residues. This chain's CDR3 is CASSTDRGTEAFF. The CDR3 DNA reads TGTGCCAGCAGTACGGACAGGGGTACTGAAGCTTTCTTT.

This chain links TRBV11-3 with TRBJ2-2, with 11 bases lining up with TRBD1. This CDR3 region has 18 residues. V lost 5 bases, J lost 4 bases, and 12 bases stayed unmatched. The germline V gene encodes CDR1 SGHNT and CDR2 YENEEA. The CDR3 spells CASSLTNSGTGGTGELFF. In DNA, the CDR3 is TGTGCCAGCAGCCTTACCAATTCCGGGACAGGGGGCACCGGGGAGCTGTTTTTT. The complete variable domain, with remaining parts taken from reference TRBV11-3 and TRBJ2-2, reads EAGVVQSPRYKIIEKKQPVAFWCNPISGHNTLYWYLQNLGQGPELLIRYENEEAVDDSQLPKDRFSAERLKGVDSTLKIQPAELGDSAVYLCASSLTNSGTGGTGELFFGEGSRLTVL.

The chain recombines TRBV3-1 (or the pseudogene TRBV3-2) with TRBJ2-3, with 10 bases fitting TRBD2. Germline V gene lookup returns CDR1 LGHDT and CDR2 YNNKEL (reference sequence). The length of the CDR3 is 16 residues. Unmatched junction bases numbered 7, after V lost 4 bases and J lost 3 bases. The DNA of the CDR3 is TGTGCCAGCAGCCCGTTAGGACTAGCGGTAACAGATACGCAGTATTTT. It yields the protein CASSPLGLAVTDTQYF.

The chain links TRBV11-2 to TRBJ1-3; 8 positions agree with TRBD1. Germline V gene sequence: CDR1 SGHAT, CDR2 FQNNGV. This CDR3 comprises 14 residues. Trimming at V came to 3 bases and at J to 6 bases, leaving 4 bases not matched to a gene. CDR3 sequence reads: CASSLTGASNTIYF. For the CDR3, the DNA is TGTGCCAGCAGCTTGACAGGGGCCTCAAACACCATATATTTT.

This sequence joins TRBV2 and TRBJ1-5; 8 bases map to TRBD1. Germline CDR1 reads SNHLY; CDR2 reads FYNNEI. V gave up 6 bases and J gave up 3 bases; unmatched junction bases: 4. The CDR3 spans 14 residues. The DNA of the CDR3 is TGTGCCAGCAGGATGGACAGGGACAATCAGCCCCAGCATTTT. This encodes CASRMDRDNQPQHF.

CDR3 region: CASSLLQGFYNEQFF. The CDR3 nucleotides read TGTGCCAGCAGCTTATTACAGGGCTTCTACAATGAGCAGTTCTTC. The rearrangement uses TRBV11-1 and TRBJ2-1, with a possible D match to TRBD1 (6 bases). CDR1 is SGHAT and CDR2 is FQDESV in the germline V gene (reference sequence). The CDR3 contains 15 residues. Trimming pared 2 bases from V and 3 bases from J, leaving 11 bases between.

The V call is TRBV18, the J call TRBJ1-2, with 8 bases matching TRBD1. In germline, CDR1 is KGHSH, CDR2 LQKENI. V dropped 6 bases and J dropped 4; count of bases not matched to a gene: 7. The CDR3 loop spans 14 amino acids. The CDR3 protein is CASSMGQALYGYTF. The CDR3 DNA reads as TGTGCCAGCTCCATGGGACAGGCACTCTATGGCTACACCTTC.

In the case of this clone: The junction shows a germline mismatch at one end, possibly a read error. The chain links TRBV6-2 or TRBV6-3 to TRBJ2-5, with TRBD1 matching over 8 bases. Germline V gene sequence: CDR1 MNHEY, CDR2 SVGEGT. This CDR3 contains 15 residues. The CDR3 nucleotides read TGTGCCGGCAGTGGAGACAGGGGAGGTGGAGAGACCCAGTACTTC. Translated, it gives CAGSGDRGGGETQYF.

The rearrangement uses TRBV20-1 and TRBJ2-2; 7 bases agree with TRBD1. V lost 3 bases, J lost 3 bases, and 7 bases stayed unmatched. The CDR3 runs to 15 residues. The germline CDR1 and CDR2 sequences are DFQATT and SNEGSKA (reference sequence). CDR3 in DNA: TGCAGTGCTAGTCGACAGGGCGGCGACACCGGGGAGCTGTTTTTT. As protein: CSASRQGGDTGELFF.

The genes are TRBV4-2 and TRBJ1-2; weak D call: TRBD1 (5 bases). The germline V gene has CDR1 LGHNA and CDR2 YNFKEQ. Trimming removed 0 bases at V and 2 bases at J, with 10 bases between. The CDR3 runs 15 residues. This CDR3 reads CASSQDVGGNYGYTF. The CDR3 DNA reads as TGTGCCAGCAGCCAAGATGTCGGGGGAAACTATGGCTACACCTTC.

The chain has TRBV19 and TRBJ1-2; no reliable D call. Germline V gene sequence: CDR1 LNHDA, CDR2 SQIVND (reference sequence). The CDR3 length is 14 residues. Trimming took off 0 bases at V and 4 bases at J, with 9 bases between the two ends. The CDR3 DNA is TGTGCCAGTAGTATAGAGGAGGAAGGCTATGGCTACACCTTC. It yields the protein CASSIEEEGYGYTF.

The CDR3 sequence is CASSTRQGTHQPQHF. Here the CDR3 DNA reads TGTGCCAGTAGTACGAGACAGGGGACCCATCAGCCCCAGCATTTT. The rearrangement links TRBV19 to TRBJ1-5; 8 bases align to TRBD1. Germline-derived CDR1 and CDR2 are LNHDA and SQIVND (reference sequence). V shed 4 bases, J shed 5 bases, and the junction held 7 bases outside the gene matches. The CDR3 spans 15 residues.

V and J are TRBV3-1 (or the pseudogene TRBV3-2) and TRBJ2-5, with 10 bases aligning to TRBD2. J was trimmed by 5 bases and V by 1 base; bases with no gene match: 10. This CDR3 region has 17 residues. In germline, CDR1 is LGHDT, CDR2 YNNKEL (reference sequence). The CDR3 sequence: CASSQASSGGAGETQYF. For the CDR3, the DNA is TGTGCCAGCAGCCAAGCGTCCAGCGGGGGGGCAGGGGAGACCCAGTACTTC.

The chain employs TRBV11-2 and TRBJ2-5; perhaps TRBD2 as D (5 bases). V lost 5 bases, J lost 2 bases, and 12 bases lay in between. Per germline, CDR1 SGHAT and CDR2 FQNNGV. The CDR3 spans 14 residues. Here the CDR3 reads CASSPKTMQETQYF. The CDR3 nucleotides read TGTGCCAGCAGCCCCAAGACTATGCAAGAGACCCAGTACTTC.

By frequency in the sample, this clone is medium-sized (0.01 to 0.1%). V and J are TRBV10-3 and TRBJ1-6; D gene ambiguous. V lost 0 bases and J 0 bases, leaving 6 bases between the germline ends. Germline V CDR1 and CDR2: ENHRY, SYGVKD. The CDR3 totals 16 residues. Here the CDR3 reads CAISESGSSYNSPLHF. The CDR3 region has the DNA TGTGCCATCAGTGAGTCTGGGAGCTCCTATAATTCACCCCTCCACTTT.

A few counts support this clone. The chain links TRBV29-1 to TRBJ1-2; 7 bases agree with TRBD1. Unmatched junction bases numbered 11, after V lost 3 bases and J lost 4 bases. Per germline, CDR1 SQVTM and CDR2 ANQGSEA. The CDR3 covers 15 residues. CDR3 sequence: CSVDAYRGGSYGYTF. In nucleotides, the CDR3 is TGCAGCGTTGACGCCTACAGGGGAGGTAGCTATGGCTACACCTTC.

The V gene is TRBV5-1, the J gene TRBJ2-5, with D maybe TRBD2 (6 bases). The V end was cut by 1 base, the J end by 1 base, with 11 bases between. The CDR3 runs to 15 residues. The germline V gene encodes CDR1 SGHRS and CDR2 YFSETQ. The DNA of the CDR3 is TGCGCCAGCAGCTTGATGTTGGGACTCCAAGAGACCCAGTACTTC. It specifies CASSLMLGLQETQYF.

V is TRBV5-1 and J is TRBJ2-7; 10 bases are a match to TRBD1. V lost 5 bases to trimming and J lost 2 bases; unmatched junction nucleotides: 10. The CDR3 loop spans 16 amino acids. From germline, CDR1 is SGHRS and CDR2 YFSETQ. The CDR3 region has the DNA TGCGCCAGCAGGTACCGGACAGGGGGACTCCCCTACGAGCAGTACTTC. It encodes CASRYRTGGLPYEQYF.

The rearrangement uses TRBV2 and TRBJ1-2, with TRBD1 identical over 8 bases. V dropped 6 bases and J dropped 3; count of bases not matched to a gene: 9. The CDR3 contains 15 residues. In germline, CDR1 is SNHLY, CDR2 FYNNEI. CDR3 loop: CASSRRDRLDYGYTF. In nucleotides, the CDR3 is TGTGCCAGCAGCCGGAGGGACAGGCTTGACTATGGCTACACCTTC.

This rearrangement joins TRBV5-4 to TRBJ2-1; 10 positions match TRBD1. The germline V gene encodes CDR1 SGHNT and CDR2 YYREEE (reference sequence). With 4 bases clipped from V and 8 bases from J, the junction kept 6 bases outside the gene matches. The CDR3 is 14 amino acids. CDR3 DNA: TGTGCCAGCAGCCCGGGACAGGGGAGGTATGAGCAGTTCTTC. Its protein product is CASSPGQGRYEQFF.

The chain employs TRBV10-3 and TRBJ2-7; TRBD1 aligns across 7 bases. J was trimmed by 2 bases and V by 8 bases; bases with no gene match: 9. The CDR3 is made up of 14 amino acids. Germline-derived CDR1 and CDR2 are ENHRY and SYGVKD. The DNA for the CDR3 is TGTGCCATCCGGGTGATAGGGGGCCCCTACGAGCAGTACTTC. As protein: CAIRVIGGPYEQYF.